This T cell receptor (beta chain) was documented in a study of Ad26.COV2.S vaccination and SARS-CoV-2 variants. Study-level background: A COV1001 Ad26.COV2.S trial-arm participant provided the sample. In the study, Ad26.COV2.S was injected intramuscularly once, or twice 56 days apart. Regarding the study as a whole: The TCR breadth and depth analyses may have understated or missed part of the total T cell responses.

Here immunoSEQ multiplex PCR was the method, and the copy in TCRdb shows in-frame clones only, minus some. The sample yields about 460,000 clones, 89% seen once. Treatment denoted: some 20 received Ad26.COV2.S at low or high dose, single or two shots; 5 received placebo; per-sample allocation not given. Repertoires come from day 63 after the first vaccine or placebo injection. The individual, an adult aged 18-55 years, was a donor in Boston. As to this clone: Its antigen is unknown.

This CDR3 comprises 15 residues. From germline, CDR1 is GTSNPN and CDR2 SVGIG (reference sequence). The V end was cut by 4 bases, the J end by 1 base, with 15 bases between. The sequence was obtained from a person between 18 and 60 years old who received the Ad26.COV2.S COVID-19 vaccine or a placebo. The input for sequencing was peripheral blood, taken in a trial of Ad26.COV2.S vaccine versus placebo. The chain combines TRBV30 with TRBJ2-3; D tentatively reads TRBD1 or TRBD2 (6 bases each). CDR3 DNA: TGTGCCTGGACGGGTGTGGGGGGCGGCACAGATACGCAGTATTTT. Translated, it gives CAWTGVGGGTDTQYF. Based on the CDR3 plus reference TRBV30 and TRBJ2-3, the full variable domain is SQTIHQWPATLVQPVGSPLSLECTVEGTSNPNLYWYRQAAGRGLQLLFYSVGIGQISSEVPQNLSASRPQDRQFILSSKKLLLSDSGFYLCAWTGVGGGTDTQYFGPGTRLTVL.